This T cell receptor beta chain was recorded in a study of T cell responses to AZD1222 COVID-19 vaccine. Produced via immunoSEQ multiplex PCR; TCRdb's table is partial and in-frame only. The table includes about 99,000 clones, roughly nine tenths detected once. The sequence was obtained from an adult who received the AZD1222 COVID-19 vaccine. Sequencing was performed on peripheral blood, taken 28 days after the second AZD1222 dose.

The CDR3 region has the DNA TGCGCCAGCAGCCAACGCCAGGCTGACAGGGAAGAAAAACTGTTTTTT. Translation gives CASSQRQADREEKLFF. The chain uses TRBV4-1 and TRBJ1-4, with TRBD1 identical over 7 bases. V was pared by 2 bases and J by 8 bases, with 11 bases of the junction left unmatched. Germline lookup yields CDR1 MGHRA and CDR2 YSYEKL. The length of the CDR3 is 16 residues.